The entry below gives a single T cell receptor (beta chain) sequence along with its context. Its matching antigen is unknown. The CDR3 runs 14 residues. This entry comes from a study of T cell responses to AZD1222 COVID-19 vaccine. Notes on the study in general: With two AZD1222 doses given, Spike-specific TCR breadth and depth both rose. CD4 TCRs linked to vaccination spanned spike, dominating at 160-218 and 743-854.

Data came from immunoSEQ multiplex PCR; TCRdb stores just in-frame clones and leaves some out. Here the sample spans tens of thousands of clones, roughly 82% being singletons. This chain uses TRBV12-1 with TRBJ1-2; the table calls TRBD1, which could not be checked here. TRBV12-1 is a known pseudogene. The sample here was peripheral blood, taken on day 0 of AZD1222 vaccination. The clonotype was recovered from an adult in good health. The CDR3 DNA sequence: TGTGCCAGCAGCTTTGGGACAGGCGACTATGGCTACACCTTC. Residues: CASSFGTGDYGYTF.